This TCR beta chain was sequenced during a study of Ad26.COV2.S vaccination and SARS-CoV-2 variants. On the study more broadly: Into the muscle, Ad26.COV2.S was dosed once or twice, 56 days apart. Study-level results: Placebo recipients and vaccine recipients were similar in non-spike TCR breadth.

Germline V lookup: CDR1 LNHNV, CDR2 YYDKDF (reference sequence). The germline V and J ends were trimmed by 1 base and 0 bases, with 8 bases remaining between them. This CDR3 is 15 amino acids long. Of note for this clone: What it binds is not known.

The data were produced by immunoSEQ multiplex PCR, yet TCRdb's version contains in-frame clones alone and is incomplete. Of about 400,000 clones in the sample, 92% were seen once. This sample's treatment: some 20 received Ad26.COV2.S at low or high dose, single or two shots; about 5 received placebo; per-sample allocation not given. The investigators took samples on day 63 after the first vaccine or placebo injection. At a Boston site, the person donating was an adult of 18-55 years. An Ad26 vector expressing Wuhan-strain SARS-CoV-2 spike constituted the vaccine. The material was peripheral blood, obtained in a trial of Ad26.COV2.S vaccine versus placebo. The gene calls are TRBV15 and TRBJ2-3; the D is unclear. This clonotype was sampled from a person between 18 and 65 years old who received the Ad26.COV2.S COVID-19 vaccine or a placebo. CDR3 sequence (DNA): TGTGCCACCAGCAGAGTTTGGCCTAGCACAGATACGCAGTATTTT. Translation gives CATSRVWPSTDTQYF.